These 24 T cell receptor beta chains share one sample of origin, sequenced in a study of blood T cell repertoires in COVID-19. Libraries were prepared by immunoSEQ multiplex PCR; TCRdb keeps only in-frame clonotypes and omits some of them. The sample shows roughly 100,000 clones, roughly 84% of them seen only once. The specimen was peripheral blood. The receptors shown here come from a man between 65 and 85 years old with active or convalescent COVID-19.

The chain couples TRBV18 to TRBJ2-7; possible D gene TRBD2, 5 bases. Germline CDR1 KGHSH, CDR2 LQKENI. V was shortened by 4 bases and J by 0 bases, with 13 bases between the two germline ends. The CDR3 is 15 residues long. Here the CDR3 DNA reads TGTGCCAGCTCACGCTATGAGGGTTTCTCCTACGAGCAGTACTTC. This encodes CASSRYEGFSYEQYF.

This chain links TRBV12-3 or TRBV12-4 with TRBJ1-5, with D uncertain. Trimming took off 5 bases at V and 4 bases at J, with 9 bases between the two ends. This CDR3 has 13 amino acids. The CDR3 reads CASSPSSNQPQHF. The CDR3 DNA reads TGTGCCAGCAGTCCGTCCTCGAATCAGCCCCAGCATTTT.

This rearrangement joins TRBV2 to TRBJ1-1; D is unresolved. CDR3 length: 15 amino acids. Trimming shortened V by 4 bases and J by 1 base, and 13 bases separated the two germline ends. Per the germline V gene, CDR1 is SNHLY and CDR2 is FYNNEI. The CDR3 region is CASSGPGRQNTEAFF. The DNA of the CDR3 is TGTGCCAGCAGTGGCCCTGGTCGACAGAACACTGAAGCTTTCTTT. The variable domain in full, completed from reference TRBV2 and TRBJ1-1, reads EPEVTQTPSHQVTQMGQEVILRCVPISNHLYFYWYRQILGQKVEFLVSFYNNEISEKSEIFDDQFSVERPDGSNFTLKIRSTKLEDSAMYFCASSGPGRQNTEAFFGQGTRLTVV.

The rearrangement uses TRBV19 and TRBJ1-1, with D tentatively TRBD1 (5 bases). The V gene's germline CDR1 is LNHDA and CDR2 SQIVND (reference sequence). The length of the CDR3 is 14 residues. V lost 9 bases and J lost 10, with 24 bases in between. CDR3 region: CASRPQNTGLVAFF. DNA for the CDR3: TGTGCCAGCCGCCCCCAAAATACAGGTTTAGTAGCTTTCTTT.

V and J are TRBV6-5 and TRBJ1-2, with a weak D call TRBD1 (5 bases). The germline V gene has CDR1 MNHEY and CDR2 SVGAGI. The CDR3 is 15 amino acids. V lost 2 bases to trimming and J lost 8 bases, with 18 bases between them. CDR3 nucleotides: TGTGCCAGCAGTTACGGGCAGGGTGCCCCCCGGGGCTACACCTTC. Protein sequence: CASSYGQGAPRGYTF.

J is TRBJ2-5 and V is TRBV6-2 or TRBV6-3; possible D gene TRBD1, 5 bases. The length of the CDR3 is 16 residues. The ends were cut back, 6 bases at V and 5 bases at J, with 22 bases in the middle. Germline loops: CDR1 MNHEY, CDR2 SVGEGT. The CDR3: CASSQSWGSAAETQYF. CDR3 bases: TGTGCCAGCAGCCAGAGTTGGGGCTCCGCCGCGGAGACCCAGTACTTC.

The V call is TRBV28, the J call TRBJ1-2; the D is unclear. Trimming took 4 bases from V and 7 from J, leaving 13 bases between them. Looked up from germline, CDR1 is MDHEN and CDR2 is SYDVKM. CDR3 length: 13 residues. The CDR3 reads CASSYTQSRGYTF. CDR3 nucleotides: TGTGCCAGCAGTTACACACAGTCACGTGGCTACACCTTC.

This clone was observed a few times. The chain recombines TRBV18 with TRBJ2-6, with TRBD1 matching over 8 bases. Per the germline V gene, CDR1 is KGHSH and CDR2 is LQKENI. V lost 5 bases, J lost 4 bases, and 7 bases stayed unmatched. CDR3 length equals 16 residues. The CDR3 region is CASSGDRLTGANVLTF. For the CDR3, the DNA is TGTGCCAGCTCAGGGGACAGGTTAACCGGGGCCAACGTCCTGACTTTC.

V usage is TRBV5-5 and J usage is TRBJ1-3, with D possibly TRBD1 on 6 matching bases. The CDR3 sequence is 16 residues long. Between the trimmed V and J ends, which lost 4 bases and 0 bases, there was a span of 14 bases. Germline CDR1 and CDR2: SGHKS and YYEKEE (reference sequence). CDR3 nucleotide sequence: TGTGCCAGCAGCACAGGGTGGGCGGACTCTGGAAACACCATATATTTT. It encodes CASSTGWADSGNTIYF.

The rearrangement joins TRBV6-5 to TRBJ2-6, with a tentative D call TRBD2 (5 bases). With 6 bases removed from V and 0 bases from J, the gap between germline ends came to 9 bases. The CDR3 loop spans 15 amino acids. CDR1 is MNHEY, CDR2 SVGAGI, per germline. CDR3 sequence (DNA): TGTGCCAGCAGCGCGAGGGACTCTGGGGCCAACGTCCTGACTTTC. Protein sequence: CASSARDSGANVLTF.

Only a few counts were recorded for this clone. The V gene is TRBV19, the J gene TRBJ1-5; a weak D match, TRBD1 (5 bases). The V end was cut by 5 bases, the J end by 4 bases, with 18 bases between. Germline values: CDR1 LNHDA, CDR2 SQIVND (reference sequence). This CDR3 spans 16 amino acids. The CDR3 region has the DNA TGTGCCAGTAGTCAACTCAGGGCTCCCCTTAATCAGCCCCAGCATTTT. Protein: CASSQLRAPLNQPQHF. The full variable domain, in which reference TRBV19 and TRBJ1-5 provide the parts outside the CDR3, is DGGITQSPKYLFRKEGQNVTLSCEQNLNHDAMYWYRQDPGQGLRLIYYSQIVNDFQKGDIAEGYSVSREKKESFPLTVTSAQKNPTAFYLCASSQLRAPLNQPQHFGDGTRLSIL.

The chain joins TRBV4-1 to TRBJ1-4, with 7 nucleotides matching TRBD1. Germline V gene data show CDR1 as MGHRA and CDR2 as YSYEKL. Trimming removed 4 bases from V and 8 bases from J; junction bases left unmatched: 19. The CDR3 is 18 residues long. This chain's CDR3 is CASSLRNPGQSDLEKLFF. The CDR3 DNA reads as TGCGCCAGCAGCCTTAGGAATCCGGGACAGTCGGACCTAGAAAAACTGTTTTTT.

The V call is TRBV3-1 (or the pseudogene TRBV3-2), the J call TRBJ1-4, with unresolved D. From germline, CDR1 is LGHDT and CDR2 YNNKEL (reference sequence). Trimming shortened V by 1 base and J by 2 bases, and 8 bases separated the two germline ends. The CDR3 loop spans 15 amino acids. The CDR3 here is CASSQVSGTNEKLFF. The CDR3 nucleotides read TGTGCCAGCAGCCAAGTTTCGGGGACTAATGAAAAACTGTTTTTT.

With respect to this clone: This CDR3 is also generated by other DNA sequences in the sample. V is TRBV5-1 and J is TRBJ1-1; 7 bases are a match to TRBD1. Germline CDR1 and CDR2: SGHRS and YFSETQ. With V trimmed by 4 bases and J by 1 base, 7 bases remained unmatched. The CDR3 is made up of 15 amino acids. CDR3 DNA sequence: TGCGCCAGCAGCCCAAGGACAGGAAGGAACACTGAAGCTTTCTTT. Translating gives CASSPRTGRNTEAFF.

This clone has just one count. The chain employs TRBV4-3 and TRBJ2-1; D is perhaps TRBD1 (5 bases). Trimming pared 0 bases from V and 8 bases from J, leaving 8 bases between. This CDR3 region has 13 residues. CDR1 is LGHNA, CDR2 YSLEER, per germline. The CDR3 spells CASSQDWGDEQFF. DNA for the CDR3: TGCGCCAGCAGCCAAGATTGGGGCGATGAGCAGTTCTTC.

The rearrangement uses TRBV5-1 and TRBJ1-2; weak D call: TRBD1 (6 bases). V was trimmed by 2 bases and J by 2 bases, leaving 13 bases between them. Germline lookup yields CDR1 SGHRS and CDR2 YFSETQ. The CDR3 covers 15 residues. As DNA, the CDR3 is TGCGCCAGCAGCTTAGTTTCGCAGGGGAACTATGGCTACACCTTC. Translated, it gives CASSLVSQGNYGYTF.

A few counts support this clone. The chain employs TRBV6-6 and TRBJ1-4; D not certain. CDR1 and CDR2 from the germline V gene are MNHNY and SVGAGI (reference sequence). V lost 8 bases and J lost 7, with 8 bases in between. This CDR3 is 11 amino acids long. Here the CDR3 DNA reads TGTGCCAGCCGCGAGAGTGAAAAACTGTTTTTT. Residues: CASRESEKLFF.

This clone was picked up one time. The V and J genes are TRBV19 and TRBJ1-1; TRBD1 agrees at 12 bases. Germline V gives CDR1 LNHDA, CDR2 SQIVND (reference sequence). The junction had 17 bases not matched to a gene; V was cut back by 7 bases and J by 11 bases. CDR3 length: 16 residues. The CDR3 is CASTLLPGQGASSAFF. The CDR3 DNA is TGTGCCAGTACCCTCCTACCGGGACAGGGGGCATCGTCTGCTTTCTTT.

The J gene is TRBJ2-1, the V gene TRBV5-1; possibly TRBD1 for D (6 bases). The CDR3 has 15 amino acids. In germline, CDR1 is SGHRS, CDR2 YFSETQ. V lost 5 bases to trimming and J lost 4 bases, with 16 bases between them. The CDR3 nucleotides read TGCGCCAGCAGACTCCAGGGGTCTGGGTACAATGAGCAGTTCTTC. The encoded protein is CASRLQGSGYNEQFF.

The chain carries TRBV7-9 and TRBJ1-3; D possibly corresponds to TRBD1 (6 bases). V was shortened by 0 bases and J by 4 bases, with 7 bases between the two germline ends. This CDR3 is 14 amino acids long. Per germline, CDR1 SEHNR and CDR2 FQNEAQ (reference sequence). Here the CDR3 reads CASSLAGGGNTIYF. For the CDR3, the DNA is TGTGCCAGCAGCTTAGCAGGGGGAGGAAACACCATATATTTT.

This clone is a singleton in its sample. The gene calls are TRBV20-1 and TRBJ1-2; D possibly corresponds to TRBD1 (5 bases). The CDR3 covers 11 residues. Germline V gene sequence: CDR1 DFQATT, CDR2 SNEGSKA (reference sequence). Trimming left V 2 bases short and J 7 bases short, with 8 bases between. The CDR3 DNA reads TGCAGTGCTAGACAGGGAAGTGGCTACACCTTC. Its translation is CSARQGSGYTF.

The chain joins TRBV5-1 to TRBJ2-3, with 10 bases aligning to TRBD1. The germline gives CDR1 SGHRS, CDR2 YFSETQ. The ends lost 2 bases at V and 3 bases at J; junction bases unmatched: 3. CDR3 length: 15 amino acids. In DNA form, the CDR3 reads TGCGCCAGCAGCTTACGACAGGGGGCGACAGATACGCAGTATTTT. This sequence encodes CASSLRQGATDTQYF. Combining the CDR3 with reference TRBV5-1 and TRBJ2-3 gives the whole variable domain KAGVTQTPRYLIKTRGQQVTLSCSPISGHRSVSWYQQTPGQGLQFLFEYFSETQRNKGNFPGRFSGRQFSNSRSEMNVSTLELGDSALYLCASSLRQGATDTQYFGPGTRLTVL.

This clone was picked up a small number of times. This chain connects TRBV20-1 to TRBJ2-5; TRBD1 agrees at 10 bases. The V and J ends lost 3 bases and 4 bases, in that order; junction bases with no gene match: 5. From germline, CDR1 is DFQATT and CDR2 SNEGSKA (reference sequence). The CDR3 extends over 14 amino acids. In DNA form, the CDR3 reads TGCAGTGCTAGTAGGGACAGGGGCGCAGAGACCCAGTACTTC. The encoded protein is CSASRDRGAETQYF.

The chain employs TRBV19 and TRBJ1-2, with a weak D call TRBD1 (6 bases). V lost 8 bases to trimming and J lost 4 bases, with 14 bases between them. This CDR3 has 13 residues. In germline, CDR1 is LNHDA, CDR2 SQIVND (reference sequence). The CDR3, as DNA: TGTGCCAGTTCAGTAGGACAGTCCTATGGCTACACCTTC. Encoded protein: CASSVGQSYGYTF.